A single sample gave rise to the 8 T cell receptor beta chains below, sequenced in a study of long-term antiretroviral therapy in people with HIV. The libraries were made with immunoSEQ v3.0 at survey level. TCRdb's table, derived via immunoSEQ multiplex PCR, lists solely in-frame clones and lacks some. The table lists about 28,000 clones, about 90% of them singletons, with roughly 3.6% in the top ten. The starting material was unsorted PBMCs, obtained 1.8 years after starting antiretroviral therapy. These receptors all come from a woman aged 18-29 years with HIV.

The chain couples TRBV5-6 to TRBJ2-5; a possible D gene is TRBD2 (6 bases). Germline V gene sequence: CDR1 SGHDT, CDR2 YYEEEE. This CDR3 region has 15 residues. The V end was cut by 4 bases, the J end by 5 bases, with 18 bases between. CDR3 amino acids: CASSGGTPISETQYF. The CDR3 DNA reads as TGTGCCAGCAGCGGCGGGACTCCAATCTCCGAGACCCAGTACTTC.

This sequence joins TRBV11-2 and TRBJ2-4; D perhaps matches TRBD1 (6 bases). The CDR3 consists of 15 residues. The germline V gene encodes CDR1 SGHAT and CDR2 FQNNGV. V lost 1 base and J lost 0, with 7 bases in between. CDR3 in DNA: TGTGCCAGCAGCTTAGCCAGGGGAGCCAAAAACATTCAGTACTTC. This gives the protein CASSLARGAKNIQYF.

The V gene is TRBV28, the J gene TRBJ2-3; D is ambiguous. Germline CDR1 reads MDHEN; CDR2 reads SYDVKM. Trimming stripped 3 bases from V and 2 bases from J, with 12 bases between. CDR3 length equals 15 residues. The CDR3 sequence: CASSFFGGNTDTQYF. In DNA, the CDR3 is TGTGCCAGCAGTTTCTTCGGTGGGAACACAGATACGCAGTATTTT.

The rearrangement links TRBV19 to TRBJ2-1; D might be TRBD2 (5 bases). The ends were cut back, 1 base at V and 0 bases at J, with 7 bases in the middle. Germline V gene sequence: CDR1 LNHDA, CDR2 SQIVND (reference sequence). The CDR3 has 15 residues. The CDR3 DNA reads TGTGCCAGTAGTATAGGAGCGGCCTCCTACAATGAGCAGTTCTTC. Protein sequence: CASSIGAASYNEQFF.

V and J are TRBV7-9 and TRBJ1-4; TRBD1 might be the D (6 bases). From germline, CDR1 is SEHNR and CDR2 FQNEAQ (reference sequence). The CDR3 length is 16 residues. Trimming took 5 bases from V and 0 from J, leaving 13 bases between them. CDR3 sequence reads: CASSPFGGTTNEKLFF. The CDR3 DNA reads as TGTGCCAGCAGCCCCTTTGGGGGCACAACTAATGAAAAACTGTTTTTT.

CDR3 DNA: TGTGCCAGCAGCAAACCAGGCAAGAGTTACGAGCAGTACTTC. Translating it yields CASSKPGKSYEQYF. This chain links TRBV11-2 with TRBJ2-7; D ambiguous. The V end was cut by 5 bases, the J end by 4 bases, with 15 bases between. Germline V gene lookup returns CDR1 SGHAT and CDR2 FQNNGV. The CDR3 contains 14 residues.

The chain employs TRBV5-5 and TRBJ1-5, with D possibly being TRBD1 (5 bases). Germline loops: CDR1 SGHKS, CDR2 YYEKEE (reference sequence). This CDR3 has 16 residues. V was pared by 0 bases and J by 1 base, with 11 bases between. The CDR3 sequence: CASSLGGRVSNQPQHF. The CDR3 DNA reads TGTGCCAGCAGCTTGGGGGGCAGGGTAAGCAATCAGCCCCAGCATTTT. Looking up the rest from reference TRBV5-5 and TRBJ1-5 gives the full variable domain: DAGVTQSPTHLIKTRGQQVTLRCSPISGHKSVSWYQQVLGQGPQFIFQYYEKEERGRGNFPDRFSARQFPNYSSELNVNALLLGDSALYLCASSLGGRVSNQPQHFGDGTRLSIL.

The CDR3 here is CASSYRSDEQYF. The CDR3, as DNA: TGTGCCAGCAGTTACAGGAGTGACGAGCAGTACTTC. This chain links TRBV27 with TRBJ2-7; D might be TRBD1 (5 bases). This CDR3 is 12 amino acids long. The V end was cut by 4 bases, the J end by 5 bases, with 9 bases between. From germline, CDR1 is MNHEY and CDR2 SMNVEV (reference sequence).